The 15 T cell receptor beta chains below were found in one sample sequenced in a study (dated by TCRdb to 2016 to 2018). Receptors were amplified or captured by RT-PCR. Reads for this sample came from an Illumina MiSeq. Clones were called with MiXCR by TCRdb after fastp trimmed the public reads at Q25, and only in-frame beta chains were retained. Identical CDR3 protein sequences are pooled into one entry, listed with their most common genes and DNA. This sample holds almost 700,000 distinct CDR3 sequences; 14% were observed only once. The ten largest account for around 3.3% of the sample. The sample comprised memory CD4+ T cells from blood. Receptors were obtained from a female donor in good health, serving as a healthy control.

This clonotype has ten or more counts. The chain employs TRBV29-1 and TRBJ2-3; 10 bases match TRBD1. J lost 4 bases, V lost 5 bases, and 3 bases had no gene match. CDR3 length equals 13 residues. Germline assignment: CDR1 SQVTM and CDR2 ANQGSEA. The CDR3 loop is CSVRTGGSDTQYF. The DNA of the CDR3 is TGCAGCGTTAGGACAGGGGGGTCAGATACGCAGTATTTT.

This clonotype has a count of ten or more. The chain is built from TRBV5-1 and TRBJ2-3; maybe TRBD1 (5 bases). Trimming cost V 2 bases and J 5 bases, with 12 bases left between them. CDR1 SGHRS and CDR2 YFSETQ come from the germline V gene. CDR3 length equals 14 residues. The CDR3 region is CASSFDGAQDTQYF. DNA for the CDR3: TGCGCCAGCAGCTTTGATGGGGCGCAAGATACGCAGTATTTT.

V is TRBV5-6 and J is TRBJ1-1; D not resolved. The CDR3 consists of 13 residues. Germline V gives CDR1 SGHDT, CDR2 YYEEEE. The ends were cut back, 3 bases at V and 1 base at J, with 7 bases in the middle. In DNA form, the CDR3 reads TGTGCCAGCAGCTACGAATGGAACACTGAAGCTTTCTTT. Amino acid sequence: CASSYEWNTEAFF.

This clonotype was seen at least ten times. The V gene is TRBV3-1, the J gene TRBJ2-3; D remains ambiguous. The V gene's germline CDR1 is LGHDT and CDR2 YNNKEL (reference sequence). This CDR3 has 13 amino acids. V gave up 4 bases and J gave up 6 bases, with 11 bases separating them. The CDR3 reads CASSLSQFDTQYF. CDR3 in DNA: TGTGCCAGCAGCCTCTCCCAATTTGATACGCAGTATTTT.

This clonotype was picked up a small number of times. The J gene is TRBJ2-5, the V gene TRBV6-2 or TRBV6-3; 10 nucleotides match TRBD2. V gave up 2 bases and J gave up 2 bases; unmatched junction bases: 2. This CDR3 is built from 15 residues. Per the germline V gene, CDR1 is MNHEY and CDR2 is SVGEGT. The CDR3 reads CASSYLSGRQETQYF. In DNA, the CDR3 is TGTGCCAGCAGTTACCTTAGCGGGAGGCAAGAGACCCAGTACTTC.

This clonotype was counted ten times or more. Given a much more abundant clone one base away, this may be a read error. The V and J genes are TRBV6-5 and TRBJ2-1; no reliable D call. V was shortened by 4 bases and J by 3 bases, with 4 bases between the two germline ends. CDR1 and CDR2 from the germline V gene are MNHEY and SVGAGI. This CDR3 is built from 12 residues. CDR3 DNA sequence: TGTGCCAGCAGTTCCGACTACAATGAGCAGTTCTTC. It is translated as CASSSDYNEQFF.

This clonotype was seen many times. The gene calls are TRBV7-2 and TRBJ1-5, with D unresolved. This CDR3 region has 15 residues. Germline-derived CDR1 and CDR2 are SGHTA and FQGNSA. V lost 1 base and J 6 bases, leaving 13 bases between the germline ends. In DNA form, the CDR3 reads TGTGCCAGCAGCTTAGGTCGGTTCGGAGGTCAGCCCCAGCATTTT. Translating it yields CASSLGRFGGQPQHF.

The sample holds many counts of this clonotype. The chain uses TRBV20-1 and TRBJ2-7, with D tentatively TRBD1 (5 bases). The germline CDR1 and CDR2 sequences are DFQATT and SNEGSKA (reference sequence). Trimming took off 8 bases at V and 5 bases at J, with 16 bases between the two ends. This CDR3 contains 12 residues. CDR3 loop: CSLSRGRDEQYF. The DNA for the CDR3 is TGCAGTTTGTCTAGGGGCAGGGACGAGCAGTACTTC.

Many counts were recorded for this clonotype. This sequence joins TRBV29-1 and TRBJ1-2; the D is unclear. The CDR3 runs 12 residues. Germline V gene sequence: CDR1 SQVTM, CDR2 ANQGSEA. V shed 6 bases and J shed 7 bases, with 15 bases lying between them. This CDR3 is CSVVRTALGYTF. The CDR3 nucleotides read TGCAGCGTCGTCCGGACGGCACTTGGCTACACCTTC.

This clonotype was found a few times. The chain is built from TRBV12-3 or TRBV12-4 and TRBJ2-3; D is perhaps TRBD1 or TRBD2 (6 bases each). V was trimmed by 3 bases and J by 6 bases, leaving 16 bases between them. The CDR3 contains 15 residues. The CDR3 DNA sequence: TGTGCCAGCAGTTTTATCGCGGGGCAGGGGGATACGCAGTATTTT. This codes for CASSFIAGQGDTQYF.

This clonotype was counted between two and nine times. The chain links TRBV7-2 to TRBJ2-6; D unresolved. The CDR3 spans 17 residues. The V gene lost 0 bases and the J gene lost 0 bases, with 9 bases spanning the gap. The V gene's germline CDR1 is SGHTA and CDR2 FQGNSA. DNA for the CDR3: TGTGCCAGCAGCTTAGCTATATTGGTCTCTGGGGCCAACGTCCTGACTTTC. As protein: CASSLAILVSGANVLTF.

This clonotype was observed a few times. The V and J genes are TRBV29-1 and TRBJ1-2; D ambiguous. Germline V gives CDR1 SQVTM, CDR2 ANQGSEA. V lost 7 bases and J lost 8, with 14 bases in between. The CDR3 is made up of 11 amino acids. For the CDR3, the DNA is TGCAGCGAGAGCAGTCTTCGGGGCTACACCTTC. Protein: CSESSLRGYTF.

V is TRBV12-3 or TRBV12-4 and J is TRBJ2-7; D is perhaps TRBD2 (7 bases). V lost 5 bases to trimming and J lost 7 bases, with 27 bases between them. The CDR3 length is 17 residues. The CDR3 DNA reads TGTGCCAGCAGTACCGTCTTTCGGGTCCGGGGGGCGGGTGAGCAGTACTTC. This codes for CASSTVFRVRGAGEQYF.

This clonotype came up a few times. V is TRBV5-1 and J is TRBJ2-5, with D perhaps matching TRBD1 (6 bases). Trimming removed 0 bases from V and 5 bases from J, with 14 bases in between. This CDR3 region has 15 residues. Germline V gene sequence: CDR1 SGHRS, CDR2 YFSETQ. CDR3 protein: CASSLAGDVIETQYF. CDR3 sequence (DNA): TGCGCCAGCAGCTTGGCAGGGGACGTCATCGAGACCCAGTACTTC.

In its sample, this clonotype was seen a few times. The CDR3 DNA reads TGCGCCAGCAGCTTGGATGTTAGCGGGGCTGCCTACGAGCAGTACTTC. Translated, it gives CASSLDVSGAAYEQYF. This chain links TRBV5-1 with TRBJ2-7, with TRBD2 matching over 8 bases. The J segment lost 2 bases and the V segment lost 0 bases, leaving 7 bases of the junction unmatched. This CDR3 region has 16 residues. Germline V gene sequence: CDR1 SGHRS, CDR2 YFSETQ.